These 27 T cell receptor beta chains came from one sample sequenced in a study of T cells in Graves' hyperthyroidism and ophthalmopathy. TCR beta CDR3 sequences were amplified from RNA transcripts. The primer set for the first-round RT-PCR of the TCR CDR3 was HTBI. TCRdb re-called the multiplex PCR reads through MiXCR, storing one row per CDR3 protein. This sample has over 150,000 distinct CDR3 sequences, with around a sixth found just once. The material sequenced was blood. Every receptor here comes from a woman aged 45-59 years with Graves' hyperthyroidism.

This clonotype came up a few times. The rearrangement uses TRBV27 and TRBJ1-4; D possibly corresponds to TRBD1 (6 bases). Germline CDR1 and CDR2: MNHEY and SMNVEV (reference sequence). The CDR3 extends over 15 amino acids. Trimming cost V 8 bases and J 8 bases, with 21 bases left between them. Here the CDR3 reads CASALGGGSGEKLFF. CDR3 nucleotides: TGTGCCAGCGCCCTCGGAGGGGGGAGCGGGGAAAAACTGTTTTTT.

This clonotype was seen only a few times. The V call is TRBV2, the J call TRBJ1-2, with D perhaps matching TRBD1 (6 bases). Trimming removed 4 bases at V and 0 bases at J, with 12 bases between. The CDR3 totals 15 residues. Germline V gene lookup returns CDR1 SNHLY and CDR2 FYNNEI. In nucleotides, the CDR3 is TGTGCCAGCAGTGGAGGACAGCTCGCTAACTATGGCTACACCTTC. Its protein is CASSGGQLANYGYTF. Full variable domain (outside the CDR3, taken from reference TRBV2 and TRBJ1-2): EPEVTQTPSHQVTQMGQEVILRCVPISNHLYFYWYRQILGQKVEFLVSFYNNEISEKSEIFDDQFSVERPDGSNFTLKIRSTKLEDSAMYFCASSGGQLANYGYTFGSGTRLTVV.

V is TRBV12-3 or TRBV12-4 and J is TRBJ2-7; TRBD1 agrees at 7 bases. The CDR3 runs to 16 residues. Germline trimming cut 4 bases from V and 6 bases from J; bases unmatched to any gene: 15. CDR3 amino acids: CASSSIHATGECEQYF. DNA of the CDR3: TGTGCCAGCAGTTCCATTCACGCAACAGGGGAGTGCGAGCAGTACTTC.

The chain uses TRBV5-1 and TRBJ2-1, with D unclear. This CDR3 spans 18 amino acids. The germline V gene encodes CDR1 SGHRS and CDR2 YFSETQ. V gave up 4 bases and J gave up 3 bases, with 23 bases separating them. The CDR3 region has the DNA TGCGCCAGCAGCCGCGTTCCCTCATCCACTACTAACTACAATGAGCAGTTCTTC. Translation gives CASSRVPSSTTNYNEQFF.

This clonotype was picked up many times. This CDR3 reads CASSHGSGPYEQYF. Here the CDR3 DNA reads TGTGCCAGCAGCCACGGGAGCGGGCCCTACGAGCAGTACTTC. This rearrangement joins TRBV7-9 to TRBJ2-7, with D possibly being TRBD2 (6 bases). Trimming left V 5 bases short and J 2 bases short, with 13 bases between. The CDR3 has 14 residues. Germline assignment: CDR1 SEHNR and CDR2 FQNEAQ (reference sequence).

The sample holds many counts of this clonotype. The J gene is TRBJ2-1, the V gene TRBV7-8, with 10 positions matching TRBD2. The CDR3 has 17 amino acids. Unmatched junction bases numbered 12, after V lost 5 bases and J lost 5 bases. Germline loops: CDR1 SGHVS, CDR2 FQNEAQ. CDR3 DNA: TGTGCCAGCAGCAGGGGAGAGCGGGAGGGACCACACAATGAGCAGTTCTTC. It encodes CASSRGEREGPHNEQFF. Using reference TRBV7-8 and TRBJ2-1 for the parts outside the CDR3, the full variable domain is GAGVSQSPRYKVAKRGQDVALRCDPISGHVSLFWYQQALGQGPEFLTYFQNEAQLDKSGLPSDRFFAERPEGSVSTLKIQRTQQEDSAVYLCASSRGEREGPHNEQFFGPGTRLTVL.

The chain combines TRBV18 with TRBJ1-1; D is unclear. V dropped 1 base and J dropped 6 bases, with 9 bases sitting between them. The CDR3 loop spans 13 amino acids. Germline V gene sequence: CDR1 KGHSH, CDR2 LQKENI. Here the CDR3 DNA reads TGTGCCAGCTCACCACGTAGCGGGGCTGAAGCTTTCTTT. Translated: CASSPRSGAEAFF.

There are many counts of this clonotype. The chain employs TRBV6-5 and TRBJ1-2; tentatively, D is TRBD1 (6 bases). Deletions cut 4 bases from V and 4 bases from J, with 13 bases between. CDR1 MNHEY and CDR2 SVGAGI come from the germline V gene. This CDR3 region has 14 residues. CDR3 region: CASSFLQGPYGYTF. The CDR3 nucleotides are TGTGCCAGCAGTTTCCTTCAGGGGCCCTATGGCTACACCTTC.

This clonotype was observed at least ten times. The gene calls are TRBV7-3 and TRBJ1-1, with D possibly TRBD1 on 5 matching bases. CDR3 length equals 16 residues. Trimming took off 5 bases at V and 1 base at J, with 17 bases between the two ends. Germline CDR1 SGHTA, CDR2 FQGTGA. In DNA, the CDR3 is TGTGCCAGCAGCCGCTCGCAACTGACAGCGAACACTGAAGCTTTCTTT. This codes for CASSRSQLTANTEAFF. Drawing the rest from reference TRBV7-3 and TRBJ1-1, the complete variable domain is GAGVSQTPSNKVTEKGKYVELRCDPISGHTALYWYRQSLGQGPEFLIYFQGTGAADDSGLPNDRFFAVRPEGSVSTLKIQRTERGDSAVYLCASSRSQLTANTEAFFGQGTRLTVV.

The chain combines TRBV20-1 with TRBJ1-5; 7 nucleotides line up with TRBD1. CDR3 size: 14 residues. The J segment lost 4 bases and the V segment lost 5 bases, leaving 8 bases of the junction unmatched. The V gene's germline CDR1 is DFQATT and CDR2 SNEGSKA (reference sequence). The CDR3 DNA reads as TGCAGTGCTTACCGGGACAGTCTAAATCAGCCCCAGCATTTT. Its translation is CSAYRDSLNQPQHF.

A remark on this clonotype: A clone one base away is much larger, so this may be a read error. This chain links TRBV30 with TRBJ2-1, with D perhaps matching TRBD2 (6 bases). The V gene lost 4 bases and the J gene lost 0 bases, with 19 bases spanning the gap. Per germline, CDR1 GTSNPN and CDR2 SVGIG (reference sequence). The CDR3 length is 17 residues. CDR3 amino acids: CAWKPDGAGSSYNEQFF. CDR3 nucleotide sequence: TGTGCCTGGAAACCCGATGGGGCGGGGAGCTCCTACAATGAGCAGTTCTTC. Using reference TRBV30 and TRBJ2-1 for the parts outside the CDR3, the full variable domain is SQTIHQWPATLVQPVGSPLSLECTVEGTSNPNLYWYRQAAGRGLQLLFYSVGIGQISSEVPQNLSASRPQDRQFILSSKKLLLSDSGFYLCAWKPDGAGSSYNEQFFGPGTRLTVL.

This clonotype was recorded a few times. J is TRBJ1-2 and V is TRBV12-3 or TRBV12-4; D is uncertain. V was pared by 6 bases and J by 1 base, with 12 bases between. The CDR3 runs to 14 residues. CDR3 region: CASRPHGSNYGYTF. The CDR3 DNA sequence: TGTGCCAGCAGGCCCCACGGGAGTAACTATGGCTACACCTTC.

This clonotype was counted at least ten times. This chain joins TRBV30 and TRBJ1-6; D gene unclear. This CDR3 has 13 amino acids. Germline V CDR1 and CDR2: GTSNPN, SVGIG (reference sequence). V lost 4 bases, J lost 5 bases, and 9 bases lay in between. The CDR3 DNA sequence: TGTGCCTGGACCCCAAGCCATAATTCACCCCTCCACTTT. It is translated as CAWTPSHNSPLHF.

This clonotype was observed a handful of times. This rearrangement joins TRBV24-1 to TRBJ2-5, with D perhaps TRBD1 (5 bases). This CDR3 is built from 16 residues. Germline values: CDR1 KGHDR, CDR2 SFDVKD. V was shortened by 4 bases and J by 2 bases, with 16 bases between the two germline ends. The chain's CDR3 is CATSDRRTPIQETQYF. CDR3 nucleotide sequence: TGTGCCACCAGTGACCGCAGGACACCTATTCAAGAGACCCAGTACTTC.

This clonotype was found many times. The chain couples TRBV11-2 to TRBJ2-1; D remains unclear. The germline V gene encodes CDR1 SGHAT and CDR2 FQNNGV. This CDR3 has 11 residues. V dropped 4 bases and J dropped 6 bases, with 4 bases sitting between them. CDR3 in DNA: TGTGCCAGCAGCTGGGGCAATGAGCAGTTCTTC. Protein product: CASSWGNEQFF. Using reference TRBV11-2 and TRBJ2-1 for the parts outside the CDR3, the full variable domain is EAGVAQSPRYKIIEKRQSVAFWCNPISGHATLYWYQQILGQGPKLLIQFQNNGVVDDSQLPKDRFSAERLKGVDSTLKIQPAKLEDSAVYLCASSWGNEQFFGPGTRLTVL.

On this clonotype: A clone one base away is much larger, so this may be a read error. The chain links TRBV20-1 to TRBJ2-1; D unresolved. The DNA end lines up better with TRBJ2-7; the J call may be wrong. The CDR3 consists of 11 residues. Germline values: CDR1 DFQATT, CDR2 SNEGSKA (reference sequence). CDR3: CSVQVYNEQYF. The CDR3 DNA follows: TGCAGTGTTCAGGTCTACAATGAGCAGTACTTC.

This rearrangement joins TRBV7-9 to TRBJ1-2; 7 bases map to TRBD1. After removal of 3 bases from V and 7 bases from J, the junction contained 11 bases not matched to a gene. The CDR3 loop spans 15 amino acids. The germline V gene encodes CDR1 SEHNR and CDR2 FQNEAQ (reference sequence). CDR3 protein: CASSFVGRGIGGYTF. The CDR3 DNA sequence: TGTGCCAGCAGCTTTGTTGGCAGGGGGATCGGTGGCTACACCTTC.

This clonotype was seen repeatedly, ten times or more. The rearrangement uses TRBV10-1 and TRBJ2-1; 15 nucleotides agree with TRBD2. The trim removed 10 bases at V and 3 bases at J, leaving 10 bases unmatched. Germline V gives CDR1 WNHNN, CDR2 SYGVQD (reference sequence). The CDR3 is 17 residues long. The CDR3 here is CATRTSGRDTIYNEQFF. CDR3 DNA: TGCGCCACGCGGACTAGCGGGAGGGATACGATCTACAATGAGCAGTTCTTC.

This clonotype was counted ten times or more. The chain links TRBV5-1 to TRBJ2-1, with TRBD1 matching 10 bases. The CDR3 spans 15 residues. Germline V gene sequence: CDR1 SGHRS, CDR2 YFSETQ. The V and J ends lost 6 bases and 10 bases, in that order; junction bases with no gene match: 13. The CDR3 DNA is TGCGCCAGCAACCCAGACAGGGGGCGGTTGTTCGAGCAGTTCTTC. Its protein is CASNPDRGRLFEQFF.

This clonotype came up many times. This chain uses TRBV27 with TRBJ2-7, with D possibly matching TRBD1 (5 bases). The V end was cut by 3 bases, the J end by 3 bases, with 12 bases between. Germline V gene lookup returns CDR1 MNHEY and CDR2 SMNVEV (reference sequence). This CDR3 has 14 amino acids. Here the CDR3 reads CASSFQGTDYEQYF. The CDR3 DNA follows: TGTGCCAGCAGTTTTCAGGGAACCGACTACGAGCAGTACTTC.

This clonotype was counted at least ten times. The V call is TRBV2, the J call TRBJ1-2; 8 nucleotides line up with TRBD1. The CDR3 is 14 residues long. CDR1 SNHLY and CDR2 FYNNEI come from the germline V gene. V lost 6 bases, J lost 1 base, and 4 bases stayed unmatched. The CDR3 loop is CASRWTGSNYGYTF. The DNA for the CDR3 is TGTGCCAGCAGATGGACAGGGAGTAACTATGGCTACACCTTC.

At least ten counts were recorded for this clonotype. The chain joins TRBV18 to TRBJ1-5; D might be TRBD1 (5 bases). There are 15 residues in the CDR3. V was pared by 3 bases and J by 6 bases, with 15 bases between. The germline V gene has CDR1 KGHSH and CDR2 LQKENI. The CDR3 DNA follows: TGTGCCAGCTCACCTGGTTCGGGGGTGGGTCAGCCCCAGCATTTT. It translates to CASSPGSGVGQPQHF.

The rearrangement uses TRBV9 and TRBJ1-1; D ambiguous. Germline CDR1 is SGDLS and CDR2 is YYNGEE. The CDR3 covers 14 residues. The germline V and J ends were trimmed by 6 bases and 0 bases, with 12 bases remaining between them. The CDR3 here is CASNPDSLNTEAFF. CDR3 DNA: TGTGCCAGCAACCCGGACTCTTTGAACACTGAAGCTTTCTTT.

At least ten counts were recorded for this clonotype. The chain links TRBV30 to TRBJ1-2; the match to TRBD1 covers 8 bases. The V segment lost 4 bases and the J segment 4 bases; nucleotides outside the gene matches: 2. This CDR3 has 12 residues. CDR1 and CDR2 from the germline V gene are GTSNPN and SVGIG (reference sequence). The DNA for the CDR3 is TGTGCCTGGAAACAGGGGGGCTATGGCTACACCTTC. Its translation is CAWKQGGYGYTF. The full variable domain, rest sourced from reference TRBV30 and TRBJ1-2, is SQTIHQWPATLVQPVGSPLSLECTVEGTSNPNLYWYRQAAGRGLQLLFYSVGIGQISSEVPQNLSASRPQDRQFILSSKKLLLSDSGFYLCAWKQGGYGYTFGSGTRLTVV.

This clonotype was recorded many times. The chain links TRBV15 to TRBJ2-5; the match to TRBD2 covers 7 bases. Germline trimming cut 7 bases from V and 4 bases from J; bases unmatched to any gene: 6. The CDR3 spans 13 residues. In germline, CDR1 is LNHNV, CDR2 YYDKDF (reference sequence). CDR3 residues: CATTGLPGETQYF. The CDR3 DNA is TGTGCCACCACGGGACTACCGGGAGAGACCCAGTACTTC. The full variable domain, in which reference TRBV15 and TRBJ2-5 provide the parts outside the CDR3, is DAMVIQNPRYQVTQFGKPVTLSCSQTLNHNVMYWYQQKSSQAPKLLFHYYDKDFNNEADTPDNFQSRRPNTSFCFLDIRSPGLGDTAMYLCATTGLPGETQYFGPGTRLLVL.

This clonotype was detected many times. The V call is TRBV20-1, the J call TRBJ2-3; possible D gene TRBD2, 6 bases. Germline assignment: CDR1 DFQATT and CDR2 SNEGSKA (reference sequence). V gave up 4 bases and J gave up 1 base, with 15 bases separating them. The CDR3 has 15 amino acids. CDR3 DNA sequence: TGCAGTGCTACCCCTTGGCGGGGCGGCACAGATACGCAGTATTTT. Its translation is CSATPWRGGTDTQYF.

This clonotype was detected ten times or more. This chain joins TRBV11-3 and TRBJ2-1; D might be TRBD1 or TRBD2, each matching 5 bases. CDR3 length: 15 amino acids. Germline V lookup: CDR1 SGHNT, CDR2 YENEEA. Deletions cut 2 bases from V and 4 bases from J, with 12 bases between. The CDR3 nucleotides are TGTGCCAGCAGCTTATTGCAGGGAGCTTACAATGAGCAGTTCTTC. Translated, it gives CASSLLQGAYNEQFF.